This T cell receptor beta chain comes out of a study of T cell changes during pregnancy in multiple sclerosis. V gave up 6 bases and J gave up 0 bases, with 4 bases separating them. The germline V gene encodes CDR1 ENHRY and CDR2 SYGVKD. The CDR3 covers 12 residues. Method: immunoSEQ multiplex PCR; TCRdb's copy keeps in-frame clones and lacks some. The sample shows about 38,000 clones, almost 90% of them seen only once. The sample was CD4+ T cells from peripheral blood mononuclear cells, taken in the second trimester of pregnancy. The clonotype was recovered from a female donor with multiple sclerosis, enrolled in a pregnancy study. The J gene is TRBJ2-3, the V gene TRBV10-3; D unclear. CDR3 nucleotides: TGTGCCATCAGGACTAGCACAGATACGCAGTATTTT. Protein: CAIRTSTDTQYF.